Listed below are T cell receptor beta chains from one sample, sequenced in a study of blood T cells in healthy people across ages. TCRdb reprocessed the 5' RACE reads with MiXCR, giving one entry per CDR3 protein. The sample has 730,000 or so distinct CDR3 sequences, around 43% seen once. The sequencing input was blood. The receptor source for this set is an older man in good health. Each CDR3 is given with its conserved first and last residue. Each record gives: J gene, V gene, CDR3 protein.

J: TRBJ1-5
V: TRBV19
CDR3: CASSIGGAWPQHF

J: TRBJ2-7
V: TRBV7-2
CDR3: CASSSGQATYEQYF

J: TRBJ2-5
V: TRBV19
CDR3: CASSVPGTGGRETQYF

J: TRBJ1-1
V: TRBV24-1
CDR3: CATSDPSLAKAFF

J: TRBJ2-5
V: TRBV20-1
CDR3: CSAHDRGLETQYF

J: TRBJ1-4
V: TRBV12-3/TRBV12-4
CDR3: CASSGDEKLFF

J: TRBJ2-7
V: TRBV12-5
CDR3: CASGLVPDSYEQYF

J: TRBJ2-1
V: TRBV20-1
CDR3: CSATGTSGRNEQFF

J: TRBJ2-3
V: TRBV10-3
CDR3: CAISDVGRGTDTQYF

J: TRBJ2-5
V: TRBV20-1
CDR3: CSAETSGEETQYF

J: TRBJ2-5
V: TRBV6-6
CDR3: CASSRIVHNEQYF

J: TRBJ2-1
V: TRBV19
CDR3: CVSSMGGGASYNEQFF

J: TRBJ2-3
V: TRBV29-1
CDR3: CSALAGGPEDTQYF

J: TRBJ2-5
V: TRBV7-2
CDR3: CASSFSGGEQETRYF

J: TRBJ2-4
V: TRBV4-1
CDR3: CASSQDAKAAKNIQYF

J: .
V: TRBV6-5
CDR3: CASAREGLRYEQYF

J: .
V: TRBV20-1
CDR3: CSASRGGLVGSYNEQYF

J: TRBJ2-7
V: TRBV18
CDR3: CASSPGSPSYEQYF

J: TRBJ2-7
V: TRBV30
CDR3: CAWGGTDYEQYF

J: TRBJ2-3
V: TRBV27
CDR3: CASSPPQGPDTQYF

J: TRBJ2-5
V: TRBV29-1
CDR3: CSVEEVAAVAETQYF

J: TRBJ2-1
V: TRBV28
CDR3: CASSLWASYNEQFF

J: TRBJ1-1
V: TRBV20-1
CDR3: CSASRDRGLSTEAFF

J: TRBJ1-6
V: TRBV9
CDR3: CASTQGGGRNSPLHF

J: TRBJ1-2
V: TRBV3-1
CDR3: CASSHRDRVGYTF

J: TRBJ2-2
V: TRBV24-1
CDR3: CATSDRQPVNTGELFF

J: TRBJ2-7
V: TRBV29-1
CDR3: CSVGSQREAFEQYF

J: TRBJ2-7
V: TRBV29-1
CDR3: CAGTDPYEQYF

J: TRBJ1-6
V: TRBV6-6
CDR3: CASSSGQSTSPLHF

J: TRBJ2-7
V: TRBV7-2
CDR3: CASSFSGTSGSLSCEQYF

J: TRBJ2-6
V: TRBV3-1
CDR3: CASSQCPSHRGSSSGANVLTF

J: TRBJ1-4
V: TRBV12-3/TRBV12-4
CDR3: CASSPTGFNEKLFF

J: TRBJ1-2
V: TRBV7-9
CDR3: CASSSGLGQGVYGYTF

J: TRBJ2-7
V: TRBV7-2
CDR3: CASSHRPLPNEQYF

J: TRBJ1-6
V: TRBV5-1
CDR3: CASSLESPTYNSPLHF

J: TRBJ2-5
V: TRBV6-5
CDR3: CASSLGRQQYF

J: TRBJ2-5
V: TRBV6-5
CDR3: CASTGTSVETQYF

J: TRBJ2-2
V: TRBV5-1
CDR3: CASMDRGGTGELFF